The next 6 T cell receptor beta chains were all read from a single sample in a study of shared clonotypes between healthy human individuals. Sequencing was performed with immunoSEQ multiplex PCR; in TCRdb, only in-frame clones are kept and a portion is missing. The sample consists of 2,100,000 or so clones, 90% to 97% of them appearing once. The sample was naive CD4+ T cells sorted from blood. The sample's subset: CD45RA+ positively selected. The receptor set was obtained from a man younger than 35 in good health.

The CDR3 sequence is CASSLIPDNEQFF. The CDR3 DNA sequence: TGTGCCAGCAGCTTAATCCCAGACAATGAGCAGTTCTTC. This chain uses TRBV7-9 with TRBJ2-1; D call uncertain. The CDR3 has 13 amino acids. Trimming cost V 2 bases and J 5 bases, with 7 bases left between them. Germline values: CDR1 SEHNR, CDR2 FQNEAQ (reference sequence).

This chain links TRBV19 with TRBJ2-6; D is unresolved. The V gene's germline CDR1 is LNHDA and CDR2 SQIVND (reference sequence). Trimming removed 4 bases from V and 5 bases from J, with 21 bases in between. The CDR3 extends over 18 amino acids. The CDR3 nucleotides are TGTGCCAGTAGTACAGATTCCAAATCACAAAGTCGGGCCAACGTCCTGACTTTC. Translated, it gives CASSTDSKSQSRANVLTF. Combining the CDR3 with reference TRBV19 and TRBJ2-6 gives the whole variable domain DGGITQSPKYLFRKEGQNVTLSCEQNLNHDAMYWYRQDPGQGLRLIYYSQIVNDFQKGDIAEGYSVSREKKESFPLTVTSAQKNPTAFYLCASSTDSKSQSRANVLTFGAGSRLTVL.

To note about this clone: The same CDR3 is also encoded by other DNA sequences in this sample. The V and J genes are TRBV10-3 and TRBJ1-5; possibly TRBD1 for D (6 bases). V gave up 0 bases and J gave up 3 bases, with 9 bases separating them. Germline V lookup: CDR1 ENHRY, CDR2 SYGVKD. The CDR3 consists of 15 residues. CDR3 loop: CAISESGGFNQPQHF. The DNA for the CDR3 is TGTGCCATCAGTGAGTCAGGGGGATTCAATCAGCCCCAGCATTTT.

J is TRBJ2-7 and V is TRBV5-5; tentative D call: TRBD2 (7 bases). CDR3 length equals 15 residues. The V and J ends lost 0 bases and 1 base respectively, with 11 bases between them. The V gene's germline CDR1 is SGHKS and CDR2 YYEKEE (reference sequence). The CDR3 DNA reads TGTGCCAGCAGCTTGGCTAGCGGACAGTCCTACGAGCAGTACTTC. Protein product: CASSLASGQSYEQYF. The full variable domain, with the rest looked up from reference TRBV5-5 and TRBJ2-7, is DAGVTQSPTHLIKTRGQQVTLRCSPISGHKSVSWYQQVLGQGPQFIFQYYEKEERGRGNFPDRFSARQFPNYSSELNVNALLLGDSALYLCASSLASGQSYEQYFGPGTRLTVT.

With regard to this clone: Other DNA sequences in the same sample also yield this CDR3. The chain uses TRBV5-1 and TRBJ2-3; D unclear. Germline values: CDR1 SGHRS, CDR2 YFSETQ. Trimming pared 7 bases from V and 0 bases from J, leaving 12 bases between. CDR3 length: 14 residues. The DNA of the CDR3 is TGCGCCAGCGCATCCGGTGGGAGCACAGATACGCAGTATTTT. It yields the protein CASASGGSTDTQYF.

Here the CDR3 reads CASSAGASTDTQYF. The CDR3 DNA sequence: TGTGCCAGCAGTGCTGGGGCTAGCACAGATACGCAGTATTTT. V usage is TRBV6-4 and J usage is TRBJ2-3; the D gene is possibly TRBD1 (5 bases). V dropped 4 bases and J dropped 0 bases, with 8 bases sitting between them. Germline V gene lookup returns CDR1 MRHNA and CDR2 SNTAGT. The CDR3 is 14 residues long.